The 26 T cell receptor beta chains in this list originate from one sample, sequenced in a study of blood T cell repertoires in COVID-19. This table comes from immunoSEQ multiplex PCR, and its TCRdb copy is limited to in-frame clones, with some not included. The data show 250,000 to 350,000 clones, around nine tenths seen once. The sample was peripheral blood. These receptors were collected from a woman aged 45-65 years with active or convalescent COVID-19.

This clone came up once. The rearrangement links TRBV18 to TRBJ1-1; D gene uncertain. The CDR3 extends over 14 amino acids. Germline V gives CDR1 KGHSH, CDR2 LQKENI. Deletions cut 2 bases from V and 7 bases from J, with 14 bases between. The CDR3 DNA follows: TGTGCCAGCTCACCAGGTGGGCCAGGCCGTGAAGCTTTCTTT. Amino acid sequence: CASSPGGPGREAFF. The full variable domain, with the rest looked up from reference TRBV18 and TRBJ1-1, is NAGVMQNPRHLVRRRGQEARLRCSPMKGHSHVYWYRQLPEEGLKFMVYLQKENIIDESGMPKERFSAEFPKEGPSILRIQQVVRGDSAAYFCASSPGGPGREAFFGQGTRLTVV.

This clone was seen more than once but under ten times. The chain recombines TRBV5-1 with TRBJ1-1, with TRBD1 as a possible D gene (6 bases). The CDR3 is 14 amino acids. The germline V gene has CDR1 SGHRS and CDR2 YFSETQ. V lost 4 bases and J lost 3, with 13 bases in between. The CDR3 DNA is TGCGCCAGCAGCACATACAGGGCCGACACTGAAGCTTTCTTT. Protein sequence: CASSTYRADTEAFF.

The J gene is TRBJ1-2, the V gene TRBV28; 8 bases align to TRBD1. V trimming: 7 bases; J trimming: 2 bases; junction bases outside the gene matches: 6. Germline lookup yields CDR1 MDHEN and CDR2 SYDVKM. The CDR3 totals 14 residues. CDR3 sequence: CASKTGAPNYGYTF. The CDR3 nucleotides read TGTGCCAGCAAGACAGGGGCGCCCAACTATGGCTACACCTTC.

This clone was seen more than once but under ten times. The CDR3 region has the DNA TGCGCCAGCAGCCAAGGTCGGGGACAGGGGTTCACTGAAGCTTTCTTT. This encodes CASSQGRGQGFTEAFF. The chain has TRBV4-1 and TRBJ1-1; TRBD1 matches 10 bases. V was pared by 1 base and J by 4 bases, with 6 bases of the junction left unmatched. The V gene's germline CDR1 is MGHRA and CDR2 YSYEKL. The CDR3 length is 16 residues.

This chain links TRBV27 with TRBJ2-7, with 9 bases matching TRBD2. Germline V CDR1 and CDR2: MNHEY, SMNVEV (reference sequence). The ends lost 7 bases at V and 2 bases at J; junction bases unmatched: 3. CDR3 length equals 13 residues. CDR3 residues: CASNPSGAYEQYF. The CDR3 DNA reads TGTGCCAGCAATCCTAGCGGGGCCTACGAGCAGTACTTC.

The rearrangement uses TRBV29-1 and TRBJ2-7; 8 nucleotides match TRBD2. The CDR3 consists of 13 residues. J lost 5 bases, V lost 3 bases, and 6 bases had no gene match. CDR1 is SQVTM, CDR2 ANQGSEA, per germline. The CDR3 DNA follows: TGCAGCGTTGAGAGCGGGAGAGTAGACGAGCAGTACTTC. Encoded protein: CSVESGRVDEQYF.

V is TRBV5-1 and J is TRBJ1-6; perhaps TRBD1 as D (6 bases). Trimming stripped 2 bases from V and 10 bases from J, with 10 bases between. CDR3 length equals 13 residues. The V gene's germline CDR1 is SGHRS and CDR2 YFSETQ. CDR3 sequence: CASSLQGNSPLHF. The CDR3 bases are TGCGCCAGCAGCTTACAGGGTAACTCACCCCTCCACTTT.

This clone turned up a few times. In the same sample, other DNA sequences code for this CDR3. This chain's CDR3 is CASSLGLSYEQYF. The CDR3 coding sequence is TGTGCCAGCAGTTTGGGACTCTCCTACGAGCAGTACTTC. The chain combines TRBV27 with TRBJ2-7; D possibly corresponds to TRBD2 (6 bases). This CDR3 region has 13 residues. V was trimmed by 3 bases and J by 0 bases, leaving 6 bases between them. CDR1 and CDR2 (germline): MNHEY, SMNVEV (reference sequence).

The chain couples TRBV6-5 to TRBJ1-5; a possible D gene is TRBD1 (5 bases). CDR3 length equals 15 residues. The V and J ends lost 6 bases and 3 bases respectively, with 15 bases between them. Looked up from germline, CDR1 is MNHEY and CDR2 is SVGAGI. The CDR3 sequence is CASRERAGLNQPQHF. The CDR3 bases are TGTGCCAGCAGGGAGAGAGCAGGGCTCAATCAGCCCCAGCATTTT.

V usage is TRBV11-3 and J usage is TRBJ2-2, with D possibly being TRBD1 (6 bases). The V gene's germline CDR1 is SGHNT and CDR2 YENEEA. Trimming took off 5 bases at V and 4 bases at J, with 17 bases between the two ends. The CDR3 runs to 16 residues. The CDR3 coding sequence is TGTGCCAGCAGCCCCCTAACAGGGTCGGTCACCGGGGAGCTGTTTTTT. It codes for CASSPLTGSVTGELFF.

Only one count was recorded for this clone. Here the CDR3 DNA reads TGCGCCAGCAGCTTGGCGGGGGCCAACGTCCTGACTTTC. Protein: CASSLAGANVLTF. The chain carries TRBV5-1 and TRBJ2-6; D remains ambiguous. V lost 0 bases to trimming and J lost 4 bases, with 2 bases between them. Germline V gives CDR1 SGHRS, CDR2 YFSETQ. The CDR3 runs 13 residues.

This chain connects TRBV30 to TRBJ1-5, with 9 bases that match TRBD1. The CDR3 contains 15 residues. V lost 3 bases, J lost 4 bases, and 7 bases stayed unmatched. Per germline, CDR1 GTSNPN and CDR2 SVGIG (reference sequence). Here the CDR3 reads CAWRSRDRDNQPQHF. Written as DNA, the CDR3 is TGTGCCTGGAGGTCCCGGGACAGGGATAATCAGCCCCAGCATTTT.

The chain is built from TRBV29-1 and TRBJ1-1, with TRBD1 matching 7 bases. Germline assignment: CDR1 SQVTM and CDR2 ANQGSEA. V gave up 6 bases and J gave up 5 bases; unmatched junction bases: 12. The CDR3 runs to 14 residues. This CDR3 is CSVLRQGQRTEAFF. CDR3 nucleotides: TGCAGCGTCCTAAGACAGGGCCAAAGGACTGAAGCTTTCTTT.

The chain is built from TRBV7-3 and TRBJ1-2; 9 bases align to TRBD1. The germline V gene has CDR1 SGHTA and CDR2 FQGTGA. Unmatched junction bases numbered 0, after V lost 1 base and J lost 6 bases. CDR3 length: 13 amino acids. The CDR3: CASSLRTGDGYTF. CDR3 coding DNA: TGTGCCAGCAGCTTAAGGACAGGGGATGGCTACACCTTC.

The table lists this clone with a count of one. The chain recombines TRBV6-6 with TRBJ1-2, with 9 nucleotides matching TRBD1. With 0 bases clipped from V and 8 bases from J, the junction kept 7 bases outside the gene matches. The CDR3 sequence is 15 residues long. Germline V gene lookup returns CDR1 MNHNY and CDR2 SVGAGI (reference sequence). The CDR3 nucleotides are TGTGCCAGCAGTTACTCGAAGGACAGGGGCAGCGGCTACACCTTC. Encoded protein: CASSYSKDRGSGYTF.

This clone came up once. This chain joins TRBV7-3 and TRBJ1-2; 7 bases agree with TRBD1. CDR1 SGHTA and CDR2 FQGTGA come from the germline V gene. This CDR3 comprises 15 residues. The ends lost 4 bases at V and 2 bases at J; junction bases unmatched: 7. CDR3 in amino acids: CASSSGQVPNYGYTF. DNA for the CDR3: TGTGCCAGCAGCTCCGGACAGGTTCCAAACTATGGCTACACCTTC. Complete variable domain (other parts from reference TRBV7-3 and TRBJ1-2): GAGVSQTPSNKVTEKGKYVELRCDPISGHTALYWYRQSLGQGPEFLIYFQGTGAADDSGLPNDRFFAVRPEGSVSTLKIQRTERGDSAVYLCASSSGQVPNYGYTFGSGTRLTVV.

The J gene is TRBJ1-3, the V gene TRBV6-5; tentatively, D is TRBD1 (6 bases). The germline CDR1 and CDR2 sequences are MNHEY and SVGAGI. V was shortened by 7 bases and J by 4 bases, with 17 bases between the two germline ends. The CDR3 is 15 residues long. The CDR3 reads CASMGWGLTGNTIYF. The CDR3 nucleotides are TGTGCCAGCATGGGGTGGGGGCTAACAGGAAACACCATATATTTT.

V and J are TRBV13 and TRBJ1-3, with a tentative D call TRBD1 (5 bases). The CDR3 consists of 15 residues. With 5 bases removed from V and 0 bases from J, the gap between germline ends came to 11 bases. Germline CDR1 PRHDT, CDR2 FYEKMQ (reference sequence). The CDR3 reads CASSLRGTSGNTIYF. In nucleotides, the CDR3 is TGTGCCAGCAGCCTGCGGGGGACCTCTGGAAACACCATATATTTT.

The chain has TRBV11-2 and TRBJ1-1; D is unclear. Germline V gene data show CDR1 as SGHAT and CDR2 as FQNNGV. The CDR3 totals 12 residues. Deletions cut 1 base from V and 4 bases from J, with 4 bases between. The CDR3 DNA reads TGTGCCAGCAGCTTAGGGGCCACTGAAGCTTTCTTT. It translates to CASSLGATEAFF.

On this clone: At the DNA level, this CDR3 is encoded by other sequences in the same sample as well. The chain joins TRBV2 to TRBJ1-1; D possibly corresponds to TRBD1 (5 bases). There are 13 residues in the CDR3. CDR1 and CDR2 (germline): SNHLY, FYNNEI. Trimming removed 4 bases from V and 0 bases from J, with 6 bases in between. The CDR3 region has the DNA TGTGCCAGCAGTGGACAGTTGAACACTGAAGCTTTCTTT. Translating it yields CASSGQLNTEAFF.

Of note for this clone: At one boundary the junction diverges from the germline segment, which might be a read error. V gene TRBV5-4 combines with J gene TRBJ2-7; the D gene is possibly TRBD1 (5 bases). Germline V gene lookup returns CDR1 SGHNT and CDR2 YYREEE (reference sequence). This CDR3 spans 13 amino acids. The CDR3 DNA is TGTGCCAGTAGCTTCACCAGGGCTTCAGAGCAGTACTTC. Its protein product is CASSFTRASEQYF.

The genes are TRBV27 and TRBJ2-3, with 8 positions matching TRBD2. The V and J ends lost 5 bases and 11 bases, in that order; junction bases with no gene match: 12. Germline CDR1 MNHEY, CDR2 SMNVEV (reference sequence). The CDR3 spans 14 residues. The CDR3 DNA sequence: TGTGCCAGCAGTGGGACTAGAACAACACGAGGGCAGTATTTT. This codes for CASSGTRTTRGQYF.

The chain joins TRBV7-2 to TRBJ1-2; D remains ambiguous. The CDR3 totals 13 residues. CDR1 and CDR2 from the germline V gene are SGHTA and FQGNSA. Trimming removed 1 base from V and 2 bases from J, with 5 bases in between. The CDR3 DNA follows: TGTGCCAGCAGCTTAGACGGGAACTATGGCTACACCTTC. It encodes CASSLDGNYGYTF. The full variable domain, its missing parts supplied by reference TRBV7-2 and TRBJ1-2, is GAGVSQSPSNKVTEKGKDVELRCDPISGHTALYWYRQSLGQGLEFLIYFQGNSAPDKSGLPSDRFSAERTGGSVSTLTIQRTQQEDSAVYLCASSLDGNYGYTFGSGTRLTVV.

This clone has a handful of counts. The CDR3 reads CSASRTGGVQETQYF. The CDR3 DNA reads TGCAGTGCTAGTAGGACAGGAGGGGTTCAAGAGACCCAGTACTTC. The chain uses TRBV20-1 and TRBJ2-5, with a weak D call TRBD1 (7 bases). CDR3 length: 15 residues. V was clipped by 3 bases and J by 2 bases, with 16 bases between them. Looked up from germline, CDR1 is DFQATT and CDR2 is SNEGSKA (reference sequence).

V is TRBV29-1 and J is TRBJ2-3; weak D call: TRBD1 (5 bases). Trimming removed 4 bases from V and 0 bases from J, with 14 bases in between. Germline V gives CDR1 SQVTM, CDR2 ANQGSEA. The CDR3 has 15 amino acids. Here the CDR3 reads CSVVGHSQSTDTQYF. The DNA for the CDR3 is TGCAGCGTTGTCGGACATTCTCAGAGCACAGATACGCAGTATTTT.

The chain has TRBV29-1 and TRBJ2-3, with 14 nucleotides matching TRBD2. V dropped 5 bases and J dropped 6; count of bases not matched to a gene: 10. The CDR3 totals 16 residues. Per the germline V gene, CDR1 is SQVTM and CDR2 is ANQGSEA. Here the CDR3 DNA reads TGCAGCGTTTTAACCGGACTAGCGGGAGGTTCGGATACGCAGTATTTT. It translates to CSVLTGLAGGSDTQYF.